This T cell receptor beta chain was sequenced in a study of T cells in Graves' hyperthyroidism and ophthalmopathy. In this sample, this clonotype turned up many times. The CDR3 has 14 amino acids. V lost 6 bases and J 0 bases, leaving 11 bases between the germline ends. Germline V gene data show CDR1 as MNHNS and CDR2 as SASEGT. The source material, RNA transcripts, was used to amplify TCR beta CDR3 regions. HTBI primers were employed in a first-round RT-PCR of the TCR CDR3. TCRdb re-called the multiplex PCR reads through MiXCR, storing one row per CDR3 protein. The sample contains 640,000 or so distinct CDR3 sequences, 14% to 15% of which appear only once.

Source material: blood. This chain connects TRBV6-1 to TRBJ1-1; a possible D gene is TRBD1 (5 bases). The receptor was isolated from a woman in her forties with Graves' ophthalmopathy. CDR3 sequence reads: CASSWDSMNTEAFF. The CDR3 DNA is TGTGCCAGCAGCTGGGACTCGATGAACACTGAAGCTTTCTTT.